At least ten counts were recorded for the clone carrying this TCR beta chain. Its cognate antigen is unknown. TCRdb independently ran MiXCR on the 5' RACE reads; one entry per CDR3 protein. The repertoire holds approximately 16,000 distinct CDR3 sequences, with 8.2% as singletons. The CDR3 sequence is 15 residues long. Germline V gene sequence: CDR1 SGHDN, CDR2 FVKESK. With 1 base removed from V and 6 bases from J, the gap between germline ends came to 14 bases. This entry is derived from a study of CD8 T cells in ankylosing spondylitis. Study outcomes and limitations: Disease-linked clones were reportedly significantly enriched in matched ankylosing spondylitis synovial fluid. Characteristic of ankylosing spondylitis blood, it appeared, was a TCR beta motif comprising eight highly homologous variants.

V gene TRBV14 combines with J gene TRBJ2-3; D uncertain. This clonotype originated in a male donor with ankylosing spondylitis or in good health (not recorded which). The material sequenced was blood. CDR3 sequence reads: CASSQGTGWADTQYF. CDR3 sequence (DNA): TGTGCCAGCAGCCAAGGAACTGGATGGGCCGATACGCAGTATTTT.